The 28 T cell receptor beta chains given below trace back to one sample, sequenced in a study of T cells in localized non-small cell lung cancer. Profiling relied on immunoSEQ multiplex PCR, and the TCRdb table lists in-frame clones only, not all of them. The sample shows tens of thousands of clones, approximately 86% of them seen only once. Sequencing was performed on peripheral blood, taken before any cancer treatment. The receptors originated from a man between 35 and 75 years old with stage I lung adenocarcinoma.

The rearrangement joins TRBV14 to TRBJ1-5; weak D call: TRBD1 (5 bases). The CDR3 sequence is 18 residues long. Trimming pared 0 bases from V and 1 base from J, leaving 16 bases between. Germline assignment: CDR1 SGHDN and CDR2 FVKESK. The CDR3 sequence is CASSQDKGQGLSNQPQHF. DNA for the CDR3: TGTGCCAGCAGCCAAGACAAGGGGCAGGGTTTGAGCAATCAGCCCCAGCATTTT.

CDR3 nucleotides: TGCAGCGCGATGACTAGGAGCTCCTACGAGCAGTACTTC. Residues: CSAMTRSSYEQYF. The V and J genes are TRBV29-1 and TRBJ2-7; TRBD2 is a possible D gene (6 bases). Trimming cost V 7 bases and J 0 bases, with 13 bases left between them. Germline V gene data show CDR1 as SQVTM and CDR2 as ANQGSEA. CDR3 size: 13 residues.

V is TRBV7-9 and J is TRBJ2-5; unclear D gene. Germline loops: CDR1 SEHNR, CDR2 FQNEAQ (reference sequence). V was cut by 4 bases and J by 2 bases, with 5 bases left in between. The CDR3 is 12 residues long. In nucleotides, the CDR3 is TGTGCCAGCAGCTACGTTCAAGAGACCCAGTACTTC. Translated: CASSYVQETQYF.

The genes are TRBV7-2 and TRBJ2-5, with D possibly matching TRBD1 (6 bases). V dropped 5 bases and J dropped 5 bases, with 21 bases sitting between them. Per germline, CDR1 SGHTA and CDR2 FQGNSA. The CDR3 is made up of 16 amino acids. The CDR3 loop is CASSPTAGVFGETQYF. CDR3 in DNA: TGTGCCAGCAGCCCTACCGCAGGGGTGTTCGGGGAGACCCAGTACTTC.

V and J are TRBV18 and TRBJ2-1; TRBD2 agrees at 8 bases. This CDR3 contains 17 residues. Unmatched junction bases numbered 15, after V lost 1 base and J lost 10 bases. Germline CDR1 KGHSH, CDR2 LQKENI. The CDR3 DNA follows: TGTGCCAGCTCACCACGAGCGGGAGACCCCTCCCACATCGAGCAGTTCTTC. This gives the protein CASSPRAGDPSHIEQFF.

The DNA for the CDR3 is TGTGCCAGCAGCGCCCCCCCGTCTGAAGCTTTCTTT. As protein: CASSAPPSEAFF. The chain recombines TRBV5-4 with TRBJ1-1; no firm D call. The CDR3 has 12 amino acids. Germline CDR1 reads SGHNT; CDR2 reads YYREEE (reference sequence). Trimming cost V 4 bases and J 6 bases, with 10 bases left between them.

DNA of the CDR3: TGTGCCAGCAGTTTACCCGGCACAGCCTCTGGAAACACCATATATTTT. This gives the protein CASSLPGTASGNTIYF. V usage is TRBV28 and J usage is TRBJ1-3; D not resolved. This CDR3 contains 16 residues. The germline V gene encodes CDR1 MDHEN and CDR2 SYDVKM. The V end was cut by 2 bases, the J end by 0 bases, with 11 bases between.

The chain uses TRBV6-5 and TRBJ2-4; D is perhaps TRBD1 (6 bases). Germline V gene sequence: CDR1 MNHEY, CDR2 SVGAGI. V was shortened by 4 bases and J by 9 bases, with 10 bases between the two germline ends. This CDR3 is 12 amino acids long. As DNA, the CDR3 is TGTGCCAGCAGTTCGGACAGATTCATTCAGTACTTC. This codes for CASSSDRFIQYF.

The chain joins TRBV5-1 to TRBJ1-1; 7 nucleotides match TRBD1. Trimming removed 1 base from V and 5 bases from J; junction bases left unmatched: 5. The germline V gene has CDR1 SGHRS and CDR2 YFSETQ. This CDR3 spans 14 amino acids. Here the CDR3 reads CASSLRGLGTEAFF. As DNA, the CDR3 is TGCGCCAGCAGCTTGAGGGGGCTCGGGACTGAAGCTTTCTTT.

The V gene is TRBV10-3, the J gene TRBJ2-1; D not certain. V shed 4 bases and J shed 0 bases, with 10 bases lying between them. The CDR3 has 15 amino acids. Per the germline V gene, CDR1 is ENHRY and CDR2 is SYGVKD. The CDR3 DNA is TGTGCCATCAGTGCCTCCGTCAGCTCCTACAATGAGCAGTTCTTC. Protein product: CAISASVSSYNEQFF.

The chain has TRBV4-2 and TRBJ2-5, with TRBD1 matching 7 bases. The better agreement between TRBJ2-7 and the DNA end casts doubt on the J call. Germline CDR1 is LGHNA and CDR2 is YNFKEQ. The CDR3 covers 15 residues. DNA of the CDR3: TGTGCCAGCAGCCAACCTAACCGGGACAGCTACGAGCAGTACTTC. Translated: CASSQPNRDSYEQYF.

The chain joins TRBV5-4 to TRBJ2-1; 9 nucleotides line up with TRBD2. Germline CDR1 reads SGHNT; CDR2 reads YYREEE (reference sequence). The CDR3 sequence is 13 residues long. The J segment lost 10 bases and the V segment lost 4 bases, leaving 6 bases of the junction unmatched. The CDR3 protein is CASSRLAEEEQFF. The CDR3 DNA reads as TGTGCCAGCAGCCGACTAGCGGAGGAGGAGCAGTTCTTC.

The rearrangement joins TRBV2 to TRBJ2-2, with TRBD1 matching over 7 bases. The CDR3 has 14 residues. The V gene end was trimmed by 11 bases and the J gene end by 1 base; junction bases not matched to a gene: 7. The V gene's germline CDR1 is SNHLY and CDR2 FYNNEI. The CDR3: CAGGQQMNTGELFF. The CDR3 nucleotides are TGTGCCGGGGGACAGCAAATGAACACCGGGGAGCTGTTTTTT.

The V gene is TRBV4-1, the J gene TRBJ2-7; TRBD2 matches at 14 bases. V shed 2 bases and J 5 bases; nucleotides not matched to a gene: 8. The CDR3 covers 17 residues. Germline V gene data show CDR1 as MGHRA and CDR2 as YSYEKL. As DNA, the CDR3 is TGCGCCAGCAGCCAACCGGGACTAGCGGGAGTCGCCCACGAGCAGTACTTC. Translated: CASSQPGLAGVAHEQYF.

The V call is TRBV4-1, the J call TRBJ2-5; tentative D call: TRBD1 (5 bases). The CDR3 extends over 16 amino acids. Germline CDR1 and CDR2: MGHRA and YSYEKL. V was trimmed by 0 bases and J by 3 bases, leaving 14 bases between them. CDR3 sequence (DNA): TGCGCCAGCAGCCAAGAGGCCCTAGACAGTGAAGAGACCCAGTACTTC. Translated: CASSQEALDSEETQYF.

The J gene is TRBJ1-1, the V gene TRBV5-5, with D possibly being TRBD1 (5 bases). V was clipped by 6 bases and J by 6 bases, with 21 bases between them. This CDR3 is 15 amino acids long. Germline V gives CDR1 SGHKS, CDR2 YYEKEE (reference sequence). The CDR3 is CASTDGENRYAEAFF. CDR3 nucleotides: TGTGCCAGCACCGACGGTGAGAACAGGTACGCTGAAGCTTTCTTT.

The rearrangement uses TRBV5-1 and TRBJ2-3; tentative D call: TRBD1 (5 bases). This CDR3 is 13 amino acids long. Germline lookup yields CDR1 SGHRS and CDR2 YFSETQ. Trimming took 0 bases from V and 3 from J, leaving 5 bases between them. In nucleotides, the CDR3 is TGCGCCAGCAGCTTGGAGGGGACAGATACGCAGTATTTT. This encodes CASSLEGTDTQYF.

For this clone: The same CDR3 arises from other DNA sequences in this sample as well. CDR3 sequence reads: CASSFRDEQYF. DNA for the CDR3: TGTGCCAGCAGTTTTCGGGACGAGCAGTACTTC. V and J are TRBV27 and TRBJ2-7; no firm D call. There are 11 residues in the CDR3. Trimming took off 3 bases at V and 5 bases at J, with 5 bases between the two ends. Germline lookup yields CDR1 MNHEY and CDR2 SMNVEV (reference sequence).

The J gene is TRBJ2-5, the V gene TRBV11-1; perhaps TRBD2 as D (5 bases). V was trimmed by 6 bases and J by 2 bases, leaving 13 bases between them. Germline CDR1 and CDR2: SGHAT and FQDESV (reference sequence). This CDR3 is built from 14 residues. CDR3 residues: CASSLDGNQETQYF. The DNA for the CDR3 is TGTGCCAGCAGTCTAGACGGGAATCAAGAGACCCAGTACTTC.

The chain couples TRBV6-6 to TRBJ2-1, with D possibly being TRBD2 (6 bases). The V gene's germline CDR1 is MNHNY and CDR2 SVGAGI (reference sequence). The CDR3 is 13 residues long. Deletions cut 5 bases from V and 4 bases from J, with 9 bases between. The CDR3: CASSRDSYNEQFF. CDR3 coding DNA: TGTGCCAGCAGTAGGGACTCTTACAATGAGCAGTTCTTC.

V and J are TRBV4-2 and TRBJ1-2; D gene unclear. The ends were cut back, 0 bases at V and 5 bases at J, with 13 bases in the middle. In germline, CDR1 is LGHNA, CDR2 YNFKEQ. The CDR3 extends over 15 amino acids. The CDR3 DNA reads TGTGCCAGCAGCCAAGATCAGGCAGCCTGGTATGGCTACACCTTC. This translates into CASSQDQAAWYGYTF.

The V call is TRBV6-6, the J call TRBJ2-3; the D is unclear. The CDR3 is made up of 15 amino acids. Germline-derived CDR1 and CDR2 are MNHNY and SVGAGI (reference sequence). V lost 0 bases to trimming and J lost 3 bases, with 10 bases between them. Here the CDR3 reads CASSYSVTKTDTQYF. For the CDR3, the DNA is TGTGCCAGCAGTTACTCAGTGACCAAGACAGATACGCAGTATTTT.

This chain links TRBV2 with TRBJ2-7, with 7 bases identical to TRBD2. The CDR3 length is 14 residues. Germline V gene sequence: CDR1 SNHLY, CDR2 FYNNEI. V shed 4 bases and J 7 bases; nucleotides not matched to a gene: 10. CDR3 DNA sequence: TGTGCCAGCAGTGGGGAGGGAGGGCCTGGTGAGCAGTACTTC. This encodes CASSGEGGPGEQYF.

The chain joins TRBV28 to TRBJ2-3; D is unresolved. Germline CDR1 and CDR2: MDHEN and SYDVKM. CDR3 size: 12 residues. Trimming took 6 bases from V and 5 from J, leaving 9 bases between them. The CDR3 region has the DNA TGTGCCAGCAGCCTCACTCAAGATACGCAGTATTTT. Its translation: CASSLTQDTQYF.

V and J are TRBV5-4 and TRBJ2-2, with D possibly matching TRBD1 (6 bases). Germline V gene data show CDR1 as SGHNT and CDR2 as YYREEE (reference sequence). There are 17 residues in the CDR3. V was pared by 4 bases and J by 5 bases, with 21 bases between. CDR3 region: CASSPTPRDTTTGELFF. The CDR3 nucleotides read TGTGCCAGCAGCCCCACACCCCGGGACACAACAACCGGGGAGCTGTTTTTT. Drawing the rest from reference TRBV5-4 and TRBJ2-2, the complete variable domain is ETGVTQSPTHLIKTRGQQVTLRCSSQSGHNTVSWYQQALGQGPQFIFQYYREEENGRGNFPPRFSGLQFPNYSSELNVNALELDDSALYLCASSPTPRDTTTGELFFGEGSRLTVL.

The chain links TRBV30 to TRBJ2-3; 8 nucleotides align to TRBD2. CDR3 length equals 14 residues. Germline V lookup: CDR1 GTSNPN, CDR2 SVGIG (reference sequence). J lost 2 bases, V lost 5 bases, and 6 bases had no gene match. The CDR3 region has the DNA TGTGCCTGGGGGCTAGCGGGCGCCACAGATACGCAGTATTTT. Translated: CAWGLAGATDTQYF.

The V call is TRBV29-1, the J call TRBJ2-2; D is unresolved. Germline V lookup: CDR1 SQVTM, CDR2 ANQGSEA. The CDR3 extends over 13 amino acids. V gave up 4 bases and J gave up 3 bases, with 9 bases separating them. The CDR3 protein is CSVGSRYTGELFF. The CDR3 bases are TGCAGCGTTGGAAGTCGGTACACCGGGGAGCTGTTTTTT.

The chain links TRBV5-1 to TRBJ1-4; unclear D gene. The CDR3 loop spans 15 amino acids. Germline CDR1 is SGHRS and CDR2 is YFSETQ. The V end lost 7 bases, the J end lost 5 bases, and 18 bases lay between the germline ends. CDR3 DNA: TGCGCCAGCGCCTTACGGGCCGCTGGGAATGAAAAACTGTTTTTT. This gives the protein CASALRAAGNEKLFF.